This T cell receptor beta chain emerged from a study of post-analysis software for immune sequencing data. Study-wide background: The courses of disease that were included comprised relapsing-remitting, secondary progressive and progressive-relapsing multiple sclerosis.

Study results and caveats: The study found TRBV5-6, TRBV5-1 and TRBV20-1 among a few TRBV segments more frequent in patients than controls.

In germline, CDR1 is SNHLY, CDR2 FYNNEI. This CDR3 contains 15 residues. Trimming cost V 1 base and J 1 base; bases outside gene matches: 3. TCR beta cDNA libraries had unique molecular identifiers. TCRdb passed the PCR reads through MiXCR, listing each CDR3 protein once. This table has hundreds of thousands of distinct CDR3 sequences, approximately 60% appearing once. In regard to this clonotype: Its antigen is as yet unknown.

The chain joins TRBV2 to TRBJ2-5; 7 nucleotides align to TRBD2. The specimen sequenced was blood. This sequence originates from a girl aged 2 to 10 with multiple sclerosis. DNA for the CDR3: TGTGCCAGCAGTGAAGGCGGGGGAGCCCAAGAGACCCAGTACTTC. It is translated as CASSEGGGAQETQYF.